This TCR beta chain was sequenced in a study of T cell responses to AZD1222 COVID-19 vaccine. The ends were cut back, 5 bases at V and 3 bases at J, with 5 bases in the middle. The CDR3 extends over 12 amino acids. Germline CDR1 and CDR2: MNHEY and SMNVEV (reference sequence). The protocol was immunoSEQ multiplex PCR, while the TCRdb copy is restricted to in-frame clones and leaves out a portion. The data hold roughly 70,000 clones, with 80% to 95% observed a single time. The gene calls are TRBV27 and TRBJ1-5; D unresolved. The source is an adult who received the MenACWY meningococcal vaccine as a control. The sequencing here drew on peripheral blood, taken 28 days after the second dose of the MenACWY control vaccine. The CDR3 nucleotides read TGTGCCAGCAGTCCCCCCAATCAGCCCCAGCATTTT. Translation: CASSPPNQPQHF.